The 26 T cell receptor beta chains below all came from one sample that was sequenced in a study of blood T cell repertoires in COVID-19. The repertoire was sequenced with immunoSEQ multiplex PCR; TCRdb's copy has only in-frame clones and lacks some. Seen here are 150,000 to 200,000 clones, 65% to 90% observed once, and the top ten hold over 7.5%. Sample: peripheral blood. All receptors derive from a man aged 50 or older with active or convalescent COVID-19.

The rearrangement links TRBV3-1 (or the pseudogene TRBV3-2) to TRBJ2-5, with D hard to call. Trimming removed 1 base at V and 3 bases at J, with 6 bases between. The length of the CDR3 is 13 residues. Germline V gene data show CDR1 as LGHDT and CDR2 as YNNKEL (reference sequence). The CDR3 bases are TGTGCCAGCAGCCAAGTCTCCGAAGAGACCCAGTACTTC. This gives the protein CASSQVSEETQYF.

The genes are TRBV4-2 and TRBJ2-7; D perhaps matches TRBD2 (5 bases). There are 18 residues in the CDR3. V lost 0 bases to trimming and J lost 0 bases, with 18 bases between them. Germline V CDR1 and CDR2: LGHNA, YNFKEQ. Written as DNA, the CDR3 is TGTGCCAGCAGCCAAGATTTGAATGGCGGGCCAAGCTCCTACGAGCAGTACTTC. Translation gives CASSQDLNGGPSSYEQYF.

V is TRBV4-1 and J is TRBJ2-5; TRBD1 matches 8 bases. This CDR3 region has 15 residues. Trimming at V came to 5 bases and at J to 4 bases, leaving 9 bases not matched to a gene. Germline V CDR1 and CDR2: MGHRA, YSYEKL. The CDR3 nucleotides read TGCGCCAGCAGCTCCATGGACAGGGTTGTAGAGACCCAGTACTTC. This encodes CASSSMDRVVETQYF.

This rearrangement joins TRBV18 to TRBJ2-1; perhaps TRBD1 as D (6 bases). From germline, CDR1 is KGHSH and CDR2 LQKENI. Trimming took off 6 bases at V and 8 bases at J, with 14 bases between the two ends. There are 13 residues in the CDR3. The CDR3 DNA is TGTGCCAGCTCGCCCGTGGGGGCGCATGAGCAGTTCTTC. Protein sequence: CASSPVGAHEQFF.

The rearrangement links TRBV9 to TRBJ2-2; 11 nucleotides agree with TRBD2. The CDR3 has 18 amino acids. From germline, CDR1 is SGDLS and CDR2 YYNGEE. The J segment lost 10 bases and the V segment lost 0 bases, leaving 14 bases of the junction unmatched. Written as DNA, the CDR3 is TGTGCCAGCAGCGTAGGCGCGAGGATTAGCGGGGGGGTCGTGGAGCTGTTTTTT. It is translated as CASSVGARISGGVVELFF.

The CDR3 sequence is CASSYSTVNTEAFF. CDR3 nucleotides: TGTGCCAGCAGTTACTCCACGGTGAACACTGAAGCTTTCTTT. The V gene is TRBV6-6, the J gene TRBJ1-1; D remains unclear. This CDR3 contains 14 residues. Trimming shortened V by 0 bases and J by 0 bases, and 5 bases separated the two germline ends. In germline, CDR1 is MNHNY, CDR2 SVGAGI (reference sequence).

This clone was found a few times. This CDR3 reads CASSQDFAGVQPQHF. The CDR3 DNA reads as TGCGCCAGCAGCCAAGATTTTGCAGGGGTTCAGCCCCAGCATTTT. This rearrangement joins TRBV4-3 to TRBJ1-5; D may be TRBD1 (6 bases). The CDR3 spans 15 residues. CDR1 and CDR2 from the germline V gene are LGHNA and YSLEER. V shed 0 bases and J shed 6 bases, with 12 bases lying between them.

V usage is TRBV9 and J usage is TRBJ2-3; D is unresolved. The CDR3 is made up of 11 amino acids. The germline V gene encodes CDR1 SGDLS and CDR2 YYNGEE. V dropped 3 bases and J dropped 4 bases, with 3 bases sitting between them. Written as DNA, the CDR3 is TGTGCCAGCAGCGCTTCAGATACGCAGTATTTT. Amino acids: CASSASDTQYF. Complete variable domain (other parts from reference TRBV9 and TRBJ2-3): DSGVTQTPKHLITATGQRVTLRCSPRSGDLSVYWYQQSLDQGLQFLIQYYNGEERAKGNILERFSAQQFPDLHSELNLSSLELGDSALYFCASSASDTQYFGPGTRLTVL.

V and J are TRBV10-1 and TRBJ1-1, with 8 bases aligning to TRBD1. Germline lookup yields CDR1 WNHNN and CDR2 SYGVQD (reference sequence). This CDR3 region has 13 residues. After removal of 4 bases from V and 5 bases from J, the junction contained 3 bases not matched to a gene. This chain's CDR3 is CASSGTGRTEAFF. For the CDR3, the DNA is TGCGCCAGCAGTGGGACAGGGCGGACTGAAGCTTTCTTT.

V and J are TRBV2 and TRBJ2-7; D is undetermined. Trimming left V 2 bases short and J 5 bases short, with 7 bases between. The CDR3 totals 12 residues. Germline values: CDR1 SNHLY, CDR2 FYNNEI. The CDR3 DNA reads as TGTGCCAGCAGTGAATCGTTCCACGAGCAGTACTTC. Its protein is CASSESFHEQYF.

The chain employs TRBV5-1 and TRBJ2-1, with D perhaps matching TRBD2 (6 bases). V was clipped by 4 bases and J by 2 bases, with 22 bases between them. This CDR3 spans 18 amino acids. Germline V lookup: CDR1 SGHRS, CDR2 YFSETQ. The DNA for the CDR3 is TGCGCCAGCAGCCGCACATCCGTACCGCGGGGAACCTACAATGAGCAGTTCTTC. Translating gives CASSRTSVPRGTYNEQFF.

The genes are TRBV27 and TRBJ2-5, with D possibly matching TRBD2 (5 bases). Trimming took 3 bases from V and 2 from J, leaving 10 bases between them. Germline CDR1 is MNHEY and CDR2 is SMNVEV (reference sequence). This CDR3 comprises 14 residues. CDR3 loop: CASSFRADQETQYF. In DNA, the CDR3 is TGTGCCAGCAGTTTCCGAGCGGATCAAGAGACCCAGTACTTC.

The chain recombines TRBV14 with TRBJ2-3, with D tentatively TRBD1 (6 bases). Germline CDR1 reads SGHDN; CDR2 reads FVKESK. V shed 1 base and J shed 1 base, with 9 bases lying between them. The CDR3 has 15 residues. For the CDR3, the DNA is TGTGCCAGCAGCCAAGCAGGGGATGGCACAGATACGCAGTATTTT. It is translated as CASSQAGDGTDTQYF.

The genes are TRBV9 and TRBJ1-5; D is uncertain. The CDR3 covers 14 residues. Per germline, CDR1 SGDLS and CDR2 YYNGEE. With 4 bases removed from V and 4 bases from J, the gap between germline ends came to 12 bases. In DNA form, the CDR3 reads TGTGCCAGCAGCCCGTCCCCAGTGAATCAGCCCCAGCATTTT. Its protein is CASSPSPVNQPQHF.

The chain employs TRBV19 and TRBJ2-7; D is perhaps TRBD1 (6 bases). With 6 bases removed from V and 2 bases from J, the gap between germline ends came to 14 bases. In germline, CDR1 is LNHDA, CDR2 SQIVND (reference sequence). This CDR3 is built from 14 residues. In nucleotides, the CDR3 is TGTGCCAGTAGCATCCCGGGACAACCCTACGAGCAGTACTTC. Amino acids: CASSIPGQPYEQYF.

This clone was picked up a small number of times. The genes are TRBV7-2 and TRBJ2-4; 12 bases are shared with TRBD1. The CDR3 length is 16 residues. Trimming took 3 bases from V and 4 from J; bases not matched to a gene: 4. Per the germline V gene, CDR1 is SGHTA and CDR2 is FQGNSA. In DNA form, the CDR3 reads TGTGCCAGCAGCTTTCCGGGACAGGGGGCTAAAAACATTCAGTACTTC. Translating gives CASSFPGQGAKNIQYF.

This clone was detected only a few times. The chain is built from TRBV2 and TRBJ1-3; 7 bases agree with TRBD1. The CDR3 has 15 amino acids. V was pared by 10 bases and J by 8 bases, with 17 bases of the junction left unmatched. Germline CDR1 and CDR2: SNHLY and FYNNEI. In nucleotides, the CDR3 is TGTGCCACCAGCAAAGTTACAGGGGTTGGTTACACCATATATTTT. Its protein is CATSKVTGVGYTIYF.

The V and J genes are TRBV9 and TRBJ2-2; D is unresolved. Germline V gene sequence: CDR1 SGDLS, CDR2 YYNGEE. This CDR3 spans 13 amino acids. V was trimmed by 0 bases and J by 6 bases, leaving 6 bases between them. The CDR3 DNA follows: TGTGCCAGCAGCGTAGTGGTAGCCGGGGAGCTGTTTTTT. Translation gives CASSVVVAGELFF.

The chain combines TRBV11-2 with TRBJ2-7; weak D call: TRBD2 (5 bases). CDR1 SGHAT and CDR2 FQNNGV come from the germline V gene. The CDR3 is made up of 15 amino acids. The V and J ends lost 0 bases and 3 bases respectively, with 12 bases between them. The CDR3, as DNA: TGTGCCAGCAGCTTAGATTTCGGGGATGACTACGAGCAGTACTTC. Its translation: CASSLDFGDDYEQYF.

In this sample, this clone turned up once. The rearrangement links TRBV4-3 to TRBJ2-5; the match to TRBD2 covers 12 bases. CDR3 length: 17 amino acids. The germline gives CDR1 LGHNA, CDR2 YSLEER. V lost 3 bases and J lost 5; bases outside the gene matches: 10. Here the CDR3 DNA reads TGCGCCAGCAGCCAGGCCGGGAGTCTAGCGGGGGGGGAGACCCAGTACTTC. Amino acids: CASSQAGSLAGGETQYF.

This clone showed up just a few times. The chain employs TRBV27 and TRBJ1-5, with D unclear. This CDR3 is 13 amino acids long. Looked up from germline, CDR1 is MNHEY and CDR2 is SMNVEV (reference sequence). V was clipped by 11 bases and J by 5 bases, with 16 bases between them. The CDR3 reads CAVEQVRDQPQHF. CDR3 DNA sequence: TGTGCCGTTGAGCAGGTGCGGGATCAGCCCCAGCATTTT.

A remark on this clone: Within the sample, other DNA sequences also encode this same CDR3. CDR3 sequence: CASSFYSNQPQHF. The CDR3 bases are TGTGCCAGCAGCTTCTATAGCAATCAGCCCCAGCATTTT. The chain is built from TRBV7-2 and TRBJ1-5; D is unclear. The CDR3 spans 13 residues. CDR1 is SGHTA and CDR2 is FQGNSA in the germline V gene. V dropped 3 bases and J dropped 0 bases, with 3 bases sitting between them.

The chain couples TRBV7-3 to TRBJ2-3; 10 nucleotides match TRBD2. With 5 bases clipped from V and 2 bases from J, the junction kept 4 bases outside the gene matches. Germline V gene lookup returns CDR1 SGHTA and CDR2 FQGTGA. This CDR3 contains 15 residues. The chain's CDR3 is CASSRTSGYTDTQYF. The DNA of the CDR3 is TGTGCCAGCAGCCGGACTAGCGGATACACAGATACGCAGTATTTT.

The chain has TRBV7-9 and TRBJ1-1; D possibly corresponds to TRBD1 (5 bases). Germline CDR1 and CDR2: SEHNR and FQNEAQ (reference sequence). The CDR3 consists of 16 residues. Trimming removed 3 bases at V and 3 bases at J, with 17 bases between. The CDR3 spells CASSFDKVGEDTEAFF. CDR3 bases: TGTGCCAGCAGCTTCGACAAGGTGGGGGAGGACACTGAAGCTTTCTTT. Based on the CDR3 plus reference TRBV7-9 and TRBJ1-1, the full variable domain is DTGVSQNPRHKITKRGQNVTFRCDPISEHNRLYWYRQTLGQGPEFLTYFQNEAQLEKSRLLSDRFSAERPKGSFSTLEIQRTEQGDSAMYLCASSFDKVGEDTEAFFGQGTRLTVV.

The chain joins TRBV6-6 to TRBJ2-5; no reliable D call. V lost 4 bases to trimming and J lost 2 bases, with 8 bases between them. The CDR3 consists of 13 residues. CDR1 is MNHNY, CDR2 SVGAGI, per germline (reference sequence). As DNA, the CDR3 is TGTGCCAGCAGTTTAACACAACAAGAGACCCAGTACTTC. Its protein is CASSLTQQETQYF.

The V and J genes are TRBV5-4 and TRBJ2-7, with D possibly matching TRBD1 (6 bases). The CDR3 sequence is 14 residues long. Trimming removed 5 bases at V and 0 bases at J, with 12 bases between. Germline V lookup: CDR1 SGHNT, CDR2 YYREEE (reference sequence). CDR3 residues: CASSLQGSSYEQYF. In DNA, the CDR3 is TGTGCCAGCAGTCTCCAGGGGAGCTCCTACGAGCAGTACTTC.